This TCR beta chain stems from a study of technical replicates of blood from a handful of donors. The germline gives CDR1 MNHEY, CDR2 SVGAGI. The CDR3 is made up of 15 amino acids. V lost 6 bases and J lost 3; bases outside the gene matches: 10. The repertoire was sequenced with immunoSEQ multiplex PCR; TCRdb's copy has only in-frame clones and lacks some. The table has 65,000 to 85,000 clones, 90% to 95% seen once; the top ten hold about 0.38%. The chain combines TRBV6-5 with TRBJ2-7, with 8 bases aligning to TRBD1. The sample taken for sequencing was T cells isolated from PBMCs. The clonotype was recovered from a human donor in good health. The CDR3 is CASRGRTGLNYEQYF. For the CDR3, the DNA is TGTGCCAGCAGGGGGAGGACAGGGCTTAACTACGAGCAGTACTTC.